Here is one TCR beta chain with its context. The antigen is undetermined. These data originate in a study of blood T cells in healthy people across ages. Notes on the study in general: Whereas aged donors had fewer naive CD4+ cells, long-lived donors had more of them and higher diversity. While age rose, TCR beta diversity per million T cells dropped in a roughly linear way.

The individuals who served as donors were healthy Caucasians living in Russia, aged roughly 6 to 100. This CDR3 region has 15 residues. V was clipped by 4 bases and J by 5 bases, with 17 bases between them. Germline lookup yields CDR1 SGDLS and CDR2 YYNGEE. A second PCR, run for roughly 7 to 12 cycles, used a sample-barcoded 5' primer plus a J-beta primer mix. TCRdb redid the calling of the 5' RACE reads with MiXCR, one entry per CDR3 protein. Of about 1.6 million distinct CDR3 sequences detected, about 32% appear once; the ten largest clones hold 11%. The rearrangement joins TRBV9 to TRBJ2-3, with a possible D match to TRBD2 (5 bases). The TCR was taken from a woman in her twenties or thirties in good health. Sequenced material: blood. The CDR3 loop is CASSIEGRGGDTQYF. The CDR3, as DNA: TGTGCCAGCAGCATAGAGGGAAGAGGTGGAGATACGCAGTATTTT.